The clone carrying this T cell receptor beta chain was observed a single time. The data originate from a study of shared clonotypes between healthy human individuals. With 0 bases removed from V and 5 bases from J, the gap between germline ends came to 19 bases. This CDR3 is 17 amino acids long. Germline CDR1 and CDR2: LNHDA and SQIVND (reference sequence). In the naive CD8 group, cells lacked CD45RO and were positively selected for CCR7, so terminally differentiated effector memory CD45RA+ cells were left out. Sequenced by immunoSEQ multiplex PCR; TCRdb stores in-frame clones only, minus some. The top ten hold 0.95% to 1.5% of the sample, which has under 2,000,000 clones, approximately 94% seen once.

The chain combines TRBV19 with TRBJ1-1; D not resolved. Sequencing was done on a sample of naive CD8+ T cells sorted from blood. This receptor was identified in a man aged 18 to 30 in good health. In nucleotides, the CDR3 is TGTGCCAGTAGTATAGATTTGGAGACAAGCCCGAGAACTGAAGCTTTCTTT. It specifies CASSIDLETSPRTEAFF.